The T cell receptor beta chain under discussion was sequenced for a study of blood T cell repertoires in COVID-19. Germline-derived CDR1 and CDR2 are ENHRY and SYGVKD. This CDR3 spans 16 amino acids. Germline trimming cut 7 bases from V and 3 bases from J; bases unmatched to any gene: 6. Per the original data handling: Estimates of nucleated cell counts were drawn from the amplification of reference gene primers. The data were produced by immunoSEQ multiplex PCR, yet TCRdb's version contains in-frame clones alone and is incomplete. For V, J and clone size, that table is used; D and trimming come from the DNA. The data show 30,000 to 40,000 clones, about 85% seen once.

Sequencing used peripheral blood. The clonotype was recovered from a woman aged 60 to 75 with active COVID-19. This chain links TRBV10-3 with TRBJ2-3; 14 bases match TRBD2. In DNA, the CDR3 is TGTGCCATCACGGGACTAGCGGGAGCTCGGACAGATACGCAGTATTTT. Encoded protein: CAITGLAGARTDTQYF.